This T cell receptor (beta chain) was recovered during a study of blood T cell repertoires in COVID-19. About the research overall: The samples span acute and convalescent COVID-19 from the United States, Italy and Spain. T cells, B-cell-depleted T cells, or PBMCs supplied cDNA or gDNA.

During active infection, Seattle patients enrolled and were then monitored through disease. How the authors handled the data: Reference gene primers were amplified, and this amplification served to estimate nucleated cell counts. Repertoires were generated with immunoSEQ multiplex PCR, while TCRdb's copy carries only in-frame clones and drops some. V, J and clone size are taken as reported in that table, and D and trimming were inferred from the DNA itself. In the table there are about 350,000 clones, around 86% of which are singletons. Germline values: CDR1 MGHDK, CDR2 SYGVNS. V gave up 5 bases and J gave up 2 bases; unmatched junction bases: 5. The CDR3 spans 15 residues. This clone turned up a few times.

Sequencing was done on a sample of peripheral blood. The sequence derives from a woman in her fifties or sixties with COVID-19, enrolled during active disease. This chain uses TRBV25-1 with TRBJ2-2, with TRBD1 identical over 7 bases. The CDR3 is CASSRQGVNTGELFF. The CDR3 coding sequence is TGTGCCAGCAGTAGGCAGGGGGTAAACACCGGGGAGCTGTTTTTT.